These T cell receptor beta chains were read from a single sample in a study of siplizumab effects on memory and regulatory T cells. Measured with immunoSEQ multiplex PCR; TCRdb has only the in-frame clones, and not every one. Of approximately 100,000 clones listed, around 90% were seen once; the top ten hold approximately 12%. Material: non-Treg CD4+ T cells sorted from blood. The receptors stem from a human donor in good health. Both conserved end residues are trimmed from each CDR3.

>TRBJ2-7|TRBV5-1
ASSLVGFSSEQY
>TRBJ2-7|TRBV4-2
ASSRDSPHEQY
>TRBJ2-7|TRBV9
ASSALGRSYEQY
>TRBJ2-7|TRBV6-5
ASSSPPGQGIYEQY
>TRBJ1-3|TRBV5-6
ASSFGANSGNTIY
>TRBJ2-3|TRBV5-1
ASSAGRSDTQY
>TRBJ2-3|TRBV7-2
ASSSAGFNTDTQY
>TRBJ2-1|TRBV7-3
ASSLMNEQF
>TRBJ2-5|TRBV18
ASSLDGETQY
>TRBJ2-3|TRBV7-9
ASSLQLDDTQY
>TRBJ1-5|TRBV6-1
ASSEAYGNNQPQH
>TRBJ1-5|TRBV19
ASSIPGLNQPQH
>TRBJ2-7|TRBV9
ASSTQTSGPYEQY
>TRBJ2-5|TRBV5-1
ASSLRRETQY
>TRBJ1-3|TRBV5-8
ASSRDRVGNTIY
>TRBJ2-5|TRBV27
ASSLGGARQETQY
>TRBJ1-3|TRBV4-1
ASRRTELYPGNTIY
>TRBJ1-4|TRBV6-1
ASSEGGTNEKLF
>TRBJ2-7|TRBV6-1
ASTGLAERYEQY
>TRBJ2-3|TRBV6-6
ASSPGGSTDTQY